This TCR beta chain appears in the sequencing data of a study of CD8+ T cells in alopecia areata. Cutaneous lymph nodes were pooled and cells sorted by CD4, CD8alpha, NKG2D, NKG2ACE and more. As the sequencing template, cDNA was produced by extracting RNA and reverse transcribing it. Data came from immunoSEQ multiplex PCR; TCRdb stores just in-frame clones and leaves some out. The sample lists about 6,000 clones, none appearing once, the ten largest making up less than 35%. The V segment lost 1 base and the J segment 1 base; nucleotides outside the gene matches: 0. CDR1 NSHNY and CDR2 SYGAGN come from the germline V gene. The CDR3 sequence is 15 residues long. This clone was counted between two and nine times. Gene names refer to mouse genes. The read falls 4 residues short of the CDR3 end, and the missing part is taken from the germline J gene.

The receptor's source is a C3H/HeJ mouse with alopecia areata. For this strain, the MHC haplotype corresponds to H2-k. The chain links TRBV13-1 to TRBJ2-1, with TRBD2 identical over 9 bases. Sequenced input: CD8+ T cells sorted from a lymph node. Here the CDR3 reads CASSDLGGNYAEQFF. Partial CDR3 DNA: TGTGCCAGCAGTGATCTGGGGGGGAACTATGCT.